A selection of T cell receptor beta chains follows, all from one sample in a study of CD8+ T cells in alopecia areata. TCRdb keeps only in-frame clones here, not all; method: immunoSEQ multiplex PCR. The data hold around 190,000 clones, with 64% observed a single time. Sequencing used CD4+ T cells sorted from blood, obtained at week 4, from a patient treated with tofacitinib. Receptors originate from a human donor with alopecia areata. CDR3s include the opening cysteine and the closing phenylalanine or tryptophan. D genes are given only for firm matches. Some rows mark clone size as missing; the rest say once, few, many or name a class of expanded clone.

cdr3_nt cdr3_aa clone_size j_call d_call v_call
TGTGCCTGGTCCCTTCCGGGGGCCAGGGGCAATCAGCCCCAGCATTTT CAWSLPGARGNQPQHF NA TRBJ1-5 NA TRBV30
TGTGCCTGGAGTGTACGCCTCACCGGGGAGCTGTTTTTT CAWSVRLTGELFF NA TRBJ2-2 NA TRBV30
TGTGCCAGCAGCTTGGCGACAAGTCAAGAGACCCAGTACTTC CASSLATSQETQYF once TRBJ2-5 NA TRBV5-4
TGTGCCACCAGCAGAGATCCGAATCAGCCCCAGCATTTT CATSRDPNQPQHF NA TRBJ1-5 NA TRBV15
TGTGCCAGCAGTTGGACGGGAGAGACCCAGTACTTC CASSWTGETQYF few TRBJ2-5 NA TRBV27
TGTGCCAGCAGTGCCCTAGCGGGGGACTACAATGAGCAGTTCTTC CASSALAGDYNEQFF NA TRBJ2-1 TRBD2 TRBV2
TGTGCCAGCAGCCCGAGACAGGAGTACCCCCTCCACTTT CASSPRQEYPLHF NA TRBJ1-6 NA TRBV7-2
TGTGCCAGCAGCTTAGGTGGTAGCTCAGATACGCAGTATTTT CASSLGGSSDTQYF NA TRBJ2-3 NA TRBV7-2
TGCGCCAGCAGCCAAGGGGGGTTGTTCGACACAGATACGCAGTATTTT CASSQGGLFDTDTQYF NA TRBJ2-3 NA TRBV4-3
TGTGCCAGCAGCTTTTTCCCGAAGAACACTGAAGCTTTCTTT CASSFFPKNTEAFF NA TRBJ1-1 NA TRBV7-9
TGTGCCAGCAGTTTGCGGTTACAAGAGACCCAGTACTTC CASSLRLQETQYF medium-sized TRBJ2-5 NA TRBV2
TGCAGTGCTCCGGGGGGTAATTGGCAGTATTTT CSAPGGNWQYF NA TRBJ2-3 TRBD2 TRBV20-1
TGTGCCAGCAGTGAAATCTACGAGCAGTACTTC CASSEIYEQYF NA TRBJ2-7 NA TRBV2
TGTGCTACAACGAAGAACTCCTATAATTCACCCCTCCACTTT CATTKNSYNSPLHF few TRBJ1-6 NA TRBV6-5
TGTGCCTGGAGTGTAGGCTCCGCCCTTCGGGAGCAGTACTTC CAWSVGSALREQYF NA TRBJ2-7 NA TRBV30
TGTGCCAGCAGATCCCCCGGGGAGACCCAGTACTTC CASRSPGETQYF NA TRBJ2-5 NA TRBV6-5
TGTGCCAGCACCCGACGGCAGGGTACAACTGAAGCTTTCTTT CASTRRQGTTEAFF NA TRBJ1-1 NA TRBV6-1
TGTGCCAGCAGCGTGGCGGACAATCAGCCCCAGCATTTT CASSVADNQPQHF NA TRBJ1-5 NA TRBV9
TGTGCCATCCGGGACGAAGAGGTCTCCGAGCAGTACTTC CAIRDEEVSEQYF NA TRBJ2-7 NA TRBV10-3
TGTGCCAGCAGCCCAGGGCGGATTAATTCACCCCTCCACTTT CASSPGRINSPLHF NA TRBJ1-6 NA TRBV27
TGTGCCAGCAGCCCGGTAACAGGGATAAGTCAGCCCCAGCATTTT CASSPVTGISQPQHF NA TRBJ1-5 NA TRBV7-3
TGTGCCAGCTCACCACGGAATGAAAAACTGTTTTTT CASSPRNEKLFF NA TRBJ1-4 NA TRBV18
TGTGCCAGCAGTGAAGCGCTCGGGAATGAGCAGTTCTTC CASSEALGNEQFF NA TRBJ2-1 NA TRBV6-1
TGTGCCATCAGCGCCCACAGGGGAGGTGGGGAAAAACTGTTTTTT CAISAHRGGGEKLFF NA TRBJ1-4 TRBD1 TRBV10-3
TGTGCCAGTGCTGGGGGCAGGTACACCGGGGAGCTGTTTTTT CASAGGRYTGELFF NA TRBJ2-2 NA TRBV5-6
TGTGCCTGGGGGGGGAGCAATCAGCCCCAGCATTTT CAWGGSNQPQHF few TRBJ1-5 NA TRBV30
TGTGCCAGCAGCCCACGACAGGCCCCGGGGGGCTACACCTTC CASSPRQAPGGYTF NA TRBJ1-2 NA TRBV7-9
TGTGCCAGTAGTATGTGGGATACGCAGTATTTT CASSMWDTQYF NA TRBJ2-3 NA TRBV19
TGTGCCTGGAGCCCTAATTGGGGGAATCAAGAGACGAACACTGAAGCTTTCTTT CAWSPNWGNQETNTEAFF once TRBJ1-1 NA TRBV30
TGTGCCAGCAGCTACCCGAGTAGTTGGGAGCAGTTCTTC CASSYPSSWEQFF NA TRBJ2-1 NA TRBV7-9
TGTGCCAGCAGCCAAGGGGCGGAACGGTACTTC CASSQGAERYF NA TRBJ2-7 NA TRBV14
TGTGCCAGCAGCCTCGGGGATGCGGGGGGCTCAGATACGCAGTATTTT CASSLGDAGGSDTQYF NA TRBJ2-3 TRBD2 TRBV9
TGTGCCACCAGCGAGGGGCATGGGAATGAGCAGTTCTTC CATSEGHGNEQFF NA TRBJ2-1 NA TRBV15
TGTGCCAGCAGCCCCGAGGGGGACAGGGATCAGCCCCAGCATTTT CASSPEGDRDQPQHF NA TRBJ1-5 TRBD1 TRBV9
TGTGCCACGGGACAGGATTATTACGAGCAGTACTTC CATGQDYYEQYF few TRBJ2-7 TRBD1 TRBV10-3
TGTGCCAGCAGCCCCGGCACTAGTAAAGAGACCCAGTACTTC CASSPGTSKETQYF NA TRBJ2-5 NA TRBV7-9
TGCAGCGCACCACTAGCGGGGGGCCAAGAGACCCAGTACTTC CSAPLAGGQETQYF NA TRBJ2-5 TRBD2 TRBV29-1
TGTGCCACCAGCAGAGATGGAATGTGGGACAGGGCGACATCCGAGCAGTACTTC CATSRDGMWDRATSEQYF few TRBJ2-7 TRBD1 TRBV15
TGTGCCAGCAGTGTGGGTGCCACAGGGCTTCAATCACCCCTCCACTTT CASSVGATGLQSPLHF NA TRBJ1-6 NA TRBV27
TGTGCCAGCAGCTTGGGACAGGGGGAGAGACAGCCCCAGCATTTT CASSLGQGERQPQHF NA TRBJ1-5 TRBD1 TRBV5-6
TGCGCCAGCAGCTTGGACGGACAATCTGGCTACACCTTC CASSLDGQSGYTF once TRBJ1-2 NA TRBV5-1
TGCAGCGTTGTGACAGGCTCTAACTATGGCTACACCTTC CSVVTGSNYGYTF NA TRBJ1-2 NA TRBV29-1
TGCGCCAGCAGCCAAAACAAGCTTGGGGGAGGTAAGCAGTTCTTC CASSQNKLGGGKQFF NA TRBJ2-1 NA TRBV4-3
TGTGCCAGCAGCCAAGATCCGGCGGGGGAGGGAGAGACCCAGTACTTC CASSQDPAGEGETQYF NA TRBJ2-5 TRBD2 TRBV4-2
TGTGCCAGCAAACCGGGACAGGGGCCCCTGAGTAAGCAGTACTTC CASKPGQGPLSKQYF NA TRBJ2-7 TRBD1 TRBV2
TGCAGCGTTGAAGAGCGGGGGGCCGGGACCCAGTACTTC CSVEERGAGTQYF NA TRBJ2-5 TRBD2 TRBV29-1
TGTGCCAGCTCACCAACTACGGGACAGACCAATGGCTACACCTTC CASSPTTGQTNGYTF few TRBJ1-2 TRBD1 TRBV18